This passage covers 29 T cell receptor beta chains from one sample sequenced in a study of cytomegalovirus exposure and HLA in healthy donors. Use of 60 Vbeta and 13 Jbeta primers characterized the PCR. Method: immunoSEQ multiplex PCR; TCRdb's copy keeps in-frame clones and lacks some. This sample's table reports approximately 80,000 clones. Sequencing was done on a sample of PBMCs. The receptors originated from a woman between 25 and 40 years old in good health and CMV-seronegative.

The chain recombines TRBV27 with TRBJ2-1; 8 bases agree with TRBD1. Germline CDR1 MNHEY, CDR2 SMNVEV (reference sequence). J lost 5 bases, V lost 2 bases, and 2 bases had no gene match. CDR3 length: 14 amino acids. DNA of the CDR3: TGTGCCAGCAGTTTACAGGGGGCAGACAATGAGCAGTTCTTC. Amino acids: CASSLQGADNEQFF.

To note about this clone: A read error may account for a junction end that differs from germline. This chain joins TRBV29-1 and TRBJ2-3; D not certain. This CDR3 has 12 residues. Germline CDR1 SQVTM, CDR2 ANQGSEA. The CDR3 is CSVEEGTDKQYF. In DNA, the CDR3 is TGCAGCGTTGAAGAGGGCACAGATAAGCAGTATTTT.

V gene TRBV6-1 combines with J gene TRBJ1-1; D not certain. The CDR3 covers 17 residues. Trimming removed 2 bases from V and 3 bases from J, with 19 bases in between. Germline loops: CDR1 MNHNS, CDR2 SASEGT. CDR3 sequence reads: CASSERAGQSVDTEAFF. The CDR3 DNA sequence: TGTGCCAGCAGTGAAAGAGCTGGGCAATCTGTCGACACTGAAGCTTTCTTT.

V usage is TRBV5-4 and J usage is TRBJ2-7; tentatively, D is TRBD2 (6 bases). The V end was cut by 4 bases, the J end by 6 bases, with 17 bases between. The CDR3 consists of 14 residues. Germline V CDR1 and CDR2: SGHNT, YYREEE (reference sequence). The CDR3 sequence is CASSAASLAREQYF. As DNA, the CDR3 is TGTGCCAGCAGCGCCGCCTCACTAGCCCGCGAGCAGTACTTC. The full variable domain, in which reference TRBV5-4 and TRBJ2-7 provide the parts outside the CDR3, is ETGVTQSPTHLIKTRGQQVTLRCSSQSGHNTVSWYQQALGQGPQFIFQYYREEENGRGNFPPRFSGLQFPNYSSELNVNALELDDSALYLCASSAASLAREQYFGPGTRLTVT.

This chain links TRBV10-3 with TRBJ1-6; 9 nucleotides line up with TRBD1. Trimming cost V 6 bases and J 7 bases; bases outside gene matches: 4. CDR3 length: 14 residues. The germline gives CDR1 ENHRY, CDR2 SYGVKD. CDR3 region: CAISRDRVNSPLHF. The CDR3 DNA sequence: TGTGCCATCAGCCGGGACAGGGTGAATTCACCCCTCCACTTT.

The rearrangement links TRBV19 to TRBJ1-2; 7 bases are shared with TRBD1. CDR1 and CDR2 (germline): LNHDA, SQIVND (reference sequence). V lost 10 bases and J lost 4; bases outside the gene matches: 9. This CDR3 contains 13 residues. The CDR3 coding sequence is TGTGCCACCCGGACCGGGACAGCCTATGGCTACACCTTC. Amino acids: CATRTGTAYGYTF.

The chain joins TRBV19 to TRBJ2-6; TRBD2 matches at 10 bases. V dropped 5 bases and J dropped 2; count of bases not matched to a gene: 9. This CDR3 contains 18 residues. Germline V lookup: CDR1 LNHDA, CDR2 SQIVND (reference sequence). DNA of the CDR3: TGTGCCAGTAGTCGAGGGTTCCTAGCGGGAGCTGGGGCCAACGTCCTGACTTTC. Protein sequence: CASSRGFLAGAGANVLTF.

V and J are TRBV9 and TRBJ1-1, with D tentatively TRBD1 (5 bases). The ends were cut back, 3 bases at V and 1 base at J, with 13 bases in the middle. This CDR3 comprises 15 residues. In germline, CDR1 is SGDLS, CDR2 YYNGEE. CDR3 nucleotides: TGTGCCAGCAGCGCAGTGGGACTTACGAACACTGAAGCTTTCTTT. This codes for CASSAVGLTNTEAFF.

Of note for this clone: One end of the junction does not line up with germline, which may come from a read error. The CDR3 region is CAGSGGDREKDGYTF. The DNA of the CDR3 is TGTGCCGGGAGTGGGGGGGACAGGGAAAAAGATGGCTACACCTTC. The gene calls are TRBV30 and TRBJ1-2, with 9 bases fitting TRBD1. CDR3 length: 15 residues. Germline CDR1 and CDR2: GTSNPN and SVGIG (reference sequence).

The chain has TRBV5-4 and TRBJ1-1; no reliable D call. This CDR3 region has 13 residues. Germline loops: CDR1 SGHNT, CDR2 YYREEE (reference sequence). Trimming removed 2 bases from V and 1 base from J, with 6 bases in between. CDR3 residues: CASSFDKNTEAFF. CDR3 DNA sequence: TGTGCCAGCAGCTTCGACAAGAACACTGAAGCTTTCTTT.

This chain joins TRBV4-2 and TRBJ1-4; no clear D. Trimming removed 0 bases from V and 13 bases from J, with 9 bases in between. The CDR3 spans 12 residues. Looked up from germline, CDR1 is LGHNA and CDR2 is YNFKEQ. CDR3 sequence reads: CASSQEGVALFF. Here the CDR3 DNA reads TGTGCCAGCAGCCAAGAAGGAGTCGCACTGTTTTTT.

This chain joins TRBV4-1 and TRBJ2-7, with TRBD1 matching over 8 bases. Germline values: CDR1 MGHRA, CDR2 YSYEKL. Unmatched junction bases numbered 6, after V lost 0 bases and J lost 2 bases. This CDR3 region has 16 residues. As DNA, the CDR3 is TGCGCCAGCAGCCAAGACCCCGGGACAGGTGCCTACGAGCAGTACTTC. It yields the protein CASSQDPGTGAYEQYF.

This chain uses TRBV5-6 with TRBJ1-5; unclear D gene. The CDR3 has 15 residues. Germline V gene lookup returns CDR1 SGHDT and CDR2 YYEEEE. V lost 0 bases, J lost 5 bases, and 12 bases lay in between. The CDR3 protein is CASSLGATSYQPQHF. In DNA, the CDR3 is TGTGCCAGCAGCTTGGGGGCGACAAGTTATCAGCCCCAGCATTTT.

The chain recombines TRBV18 with TRBJ2-1, with 8 bases aligning to TRBD1. The CDR3 has 13 residues. Germline lookup yields CDR1 KGHSH and CDR2 LQKENI. The V segment lost 4 bases and the J segment 8 bases; nucleotides outside the gene matches: 4. The CDR3 DNA sequence: TGTGCCAGCTCACTCCAGGGGGCCGATGAGCAGTTCTTC. Protein product: CASSLQGADEQFF.

The J gene is TRBJ1-5, the V gene TRBV30; D is unclear. The CDR3 spans 17 residues. In germline, CDR1 is GTSNPN, CDR2 SVGIG (reference sequence). Deletions cut 4 bases from V and 0 bases from J, with 19 bases between. The CDR3 DNA reads TGTGCCTGGACCCCTTCCTTCCTCGGGTATAGCAATCAGCCCCAGCATTTT. It yields the protein CAWTPSFLGYSNQPQHF.

The chain links TRBV6-6 to TRBJ1-6; D ambiguous. Trimming took off 6 bases at V and 7 bases at J, with 13 bases between the two ends. Germline lookup yields CDR1 MNHNY and CDR2 SVGAGI (reference sequence). CDR3 size: 14 residues. CDR3 region: CASRGLLGNSPLHF. DNA of the CDR3: TGTGCCAGCAGGGGCCTCCTTGGGAATTCACCCCTCCACTTT.

V gene TRBV7-9 combines with J gene TRBJ2-3, with D unclear. CDR1 and CDR2 from the germline V gene are SEHNR and FQNEAQ (reference sequence). The ends were cut back, 5 bases at V and 0 bases at J, with 12 bases in the middle. This CDR3 comprises 15 residues. The CDR3 sequence is CASSPLFSSTDTQYF. In DNA form, the CDR3 reads TGTGCCAGCAGCCCACTCTTTTCAAGCACAGATACGCAGTATTTT.

The rearrangement uses TRBV29-1 and TRBJ2-1; D possibly corresponds to TRBD2 (6 bases). The CDR3 contains 13 residues. Trimming took 6 bases from V and 9 from J, leaving 18 bases between them. From germline, CDR1 is SQVTM and CDR2 ANQGSEA. The CDR3: CSVQPGGSGEQFF. The CDR3 nucleotides read TGCAGCGTCCAACCTGGGGGGTCGGGTGAGCAGTTCTTC.

This rearrangement joins TRBV11-3 to TRBJ2-1, with 8 bases identical to TRBD2. The J segment lost 11 bases and the V segment lost 5 bases, leaving 14 bases of the junction unmatched. The CDR3 loop spans 15 amino acids. The germline gives CDR1 SGHNT, CDR2 YENEEA. The CDR3 DNA reads as TGTGCCAGCAGCGAGGGAGTAGCGGGAACGCAGAAGCAGTTCTTC. This translates into CASSEGVAGTQKQFF.

The chain carries TRBV10-1 and TRBJ2-6, with TRBD1 identical over 7 bases. Germline trimming cut 0 bases from V and 4 bases from J; bases unmatched to any gene: 3. CDR1 is WNHNN, CDR2 SYGVQD, per germline (reference sequence). The CDR3 sequence is 16 residues long. In nucleotides, the CDR3 is TGCGCCAGCAGTGAGTCGACAGGGACCGGGGCCAACGTCCTGACTTTC. Translating gives CASSESTGTGANVLTF.

The chain links TRBV10-1 to TRBJ2-2; 9 nucleotides align to TRBD1. Losses at the gene ends were 3 bases for V and 4 bases for J; bases not matched to a gene: 6. The germline V gene has CDR1 WNHNN and CDR2 SYGVQD (reference sequence). This CDR3 region has 16 residues. CDR3 bases: TGCGCCAGCAGTGATATATGGACAGGGGCCACCGGGGAGCTGTTTTTT. Amino acid sequence: CASSDIWTGATGELFF.

The V and J genes are TRBV2 and TRBJ1-2, with D hard to call. V was clipped by 1 base and J by 4 bases, with 10 bases between them. The CDR3 sequence is 14 residues long. Looked up from germline, CDR1 is SNHLY and CDR2 is FYNNEI. This CDR3 reads CASSEVGFRYGYTF. In DNA, the CDR3 is TGTGCCAGCAGTGAAGTCGGGTTCCGCTATGGCTACACCTTC.

V gene TRBV27 combines with J gene TRBJ2-1, with 14 bases fitting TRBD2. Unmatched junction bases numbered 5, after V lost 4 bases and J lost 9 bases. CDR1 and CDR2 from the germline V gene are MNHEY and SMNVEV (reference sequence). The CDR3 covers 15 residues. The CDR3 loop reads CASSSGLAGGVEQFF. The CDR3 DNA sequence: TGTGCCAGCAGTTCAGGACTAGCGGGAGGTGTTGAGCAGTTCTTC.

The chain employs TRBV4-1 and TRBJ2-3; the match to TRBD2 covers 11 bases. The CDR3 is made up of 16 amino acids. With 1 base clipped from V and 2 bases from J, the junction kept 2 bases outside the gene matches. CDR1 and CDR2 (germline): MGHRA, YSYEKL. CDR3 sequence reads: CASSQGTSGLTDTQYF. Here the CDR3 DNA reads TGCGCCAGCAGCCAAGGGACTAGCGGGCTCACAGATACGCAGTATTTT.

The genes are TRBV7-9 and TRBJ2-5; the D is unclear. This CDR3 region has 15 residues. Germline assignment: CDR1 SEHNR and CDR2 FQNEAQ (reference sequence). Trimming stripped 0 bases from V and 4 bases from J, with 12 bases between. Written as DNA, the CDR3 is TGTGCCAGCAGCTTAGCGCACGGTAGCCGAGAGACCCAGTACTTC. Translation gives CASSLAHGSRETQYF.

This sequence joins TRBV11-2 and TRBJ1-6; tentative D call: TRBD1 (5 bases). Deletions cut 4 bases from V and 7 bases from J, with 14 bases between. CDR3 length: 15 residues. Looked up from germline, CDR1 is SGHAT and CDR2 is FQNNGV. The CDR3 loop is CASSWEDRPNSPLHF. The CDR3 coding sequence is TGTGCCAGCAGCTGGGAAGACAGACCCAATTCACCCCTCCACTTT.

The chain is built from TRBV6-1 and TRBJ2-7, with 7 bases matching TRBD1. CDR1 MNHNS and CDR2 SASEGT come from the germline V gene. The CDR3 is 14 residues long. J was trimmed by 6 bases and V by 6 bases; bases with no gene match: 11. The CDR3 region has the DNA TGTGCCAGCAGCCCGACGGGACAGCCCTCCGAGCAGTACTTC. This gives the protein CASSPTGQPSEQYF.

The CDR3 sequence is CASSQGLVVQETQYF. The DNA of the CDR3 is TGCGCCAGCAGCCAAGGACTAGTGGTCCAAGAGACCCAGTACTTC. The chain uses TRBV4-1 and TRBJ2-5; tentative D call: TRBD2 (6 bases). This CDR3 contains 15 residues. V lost 1 base and J 1 base, leaving 10 bases between the germline ends. Germline V gene lookup returns CDR1 MGHRA and CDR2 YSYEKL.

This chain connects TRBV6-1 to TRBJ2-7; 11 bases are shared with TRBD2. Losses at the gene ends were 1 base for V and 2 bases for J; bases not matched to a gene: 19. Germline V gene data show CDR1 as MNHNS and CDR2 as SASEGT. CDR3 size: 21 residues. The CDR3 DNA reads TGTGCCAGCAGTGAAGGCCCCGGGGTAGCGGGAGGGCCCCAGATTCCCTACGAGCAGTACTTC. This codes for CASSEGPGVAGGPQIPYEQYF.